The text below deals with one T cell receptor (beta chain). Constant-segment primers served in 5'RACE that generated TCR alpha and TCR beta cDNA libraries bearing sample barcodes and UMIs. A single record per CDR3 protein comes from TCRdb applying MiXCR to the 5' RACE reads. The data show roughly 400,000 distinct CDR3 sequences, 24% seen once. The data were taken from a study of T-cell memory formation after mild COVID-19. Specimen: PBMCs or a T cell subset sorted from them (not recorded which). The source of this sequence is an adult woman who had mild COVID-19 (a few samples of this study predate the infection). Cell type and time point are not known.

CDR3 sequence reads: CASGPGTGGRYGYTF. Written as DNA, the CDR3 is TGTGCCAGCGGTCCCGGGACAGGGGGTCGGTATGGCTACACCTTC. The V gene is TRBV12-3 or TRBV12-4, the J gene TRBJ1-2; 11 bases map to TRBD1. The CDR3 consists of 15 residues. V lost 8 bases to trimming and J lost 5 bases; unmatched junction nucleotides: 10.